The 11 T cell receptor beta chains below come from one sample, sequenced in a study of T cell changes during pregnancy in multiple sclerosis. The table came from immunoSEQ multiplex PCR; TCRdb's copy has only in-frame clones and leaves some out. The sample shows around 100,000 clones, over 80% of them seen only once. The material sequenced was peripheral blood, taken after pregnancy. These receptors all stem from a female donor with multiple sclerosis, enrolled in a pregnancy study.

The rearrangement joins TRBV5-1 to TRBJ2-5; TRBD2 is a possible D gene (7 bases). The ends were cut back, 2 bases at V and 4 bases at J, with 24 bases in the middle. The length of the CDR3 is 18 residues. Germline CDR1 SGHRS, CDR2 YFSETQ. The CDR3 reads CASSFGSVRSGGGETQYF. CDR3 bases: TGCGCCAGCAGCTTTGGGAGTGTGCGTTCGGGGGGCGGAGAGACCCAGTACTTC. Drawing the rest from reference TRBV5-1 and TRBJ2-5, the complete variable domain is KAGVTQTPRYLIKTRGQQVTLSCSPISGHRSVSWYQQTPGQGLQFLFEYFSETQRNKGNFPGRFSGRQFSNSRSEMNVSTLELGDSALYLCASSFGSVRSGGGETQYFGPGTRLLVL.

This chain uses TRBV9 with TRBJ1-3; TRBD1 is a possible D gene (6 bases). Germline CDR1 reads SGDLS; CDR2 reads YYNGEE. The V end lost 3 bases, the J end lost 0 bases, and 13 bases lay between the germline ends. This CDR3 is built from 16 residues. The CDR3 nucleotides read TGTGCCAGCAGCGGAACGCGAGGGGGCTCTGGAAACACCATATATTTT. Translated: CASSGTRGGSGNTIYF.

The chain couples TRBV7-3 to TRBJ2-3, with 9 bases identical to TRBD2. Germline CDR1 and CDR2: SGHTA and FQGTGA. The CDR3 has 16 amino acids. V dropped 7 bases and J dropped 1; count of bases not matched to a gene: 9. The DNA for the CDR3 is TGTGCCAGCACCCCCCGGACTAGCGATTGCACAGATACGCAGTATTTT. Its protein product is CASTPRTSDCTDTQYF. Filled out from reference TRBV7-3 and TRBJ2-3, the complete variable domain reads GAGVSQTPSNKVTEKGKYVELRCDPISGHTALYWYRQSLGQGPEFLIYFQGTGAADDSGLPNDRFFAVRPEGSVSTLKIQRTERGDSAVYLCASTPRTSDCTDTQYFGPGTRLTVL.

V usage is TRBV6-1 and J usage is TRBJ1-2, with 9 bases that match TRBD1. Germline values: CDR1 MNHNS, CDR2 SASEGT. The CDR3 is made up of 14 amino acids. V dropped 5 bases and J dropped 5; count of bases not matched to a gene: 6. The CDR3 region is CASSTLGQGYGYTF. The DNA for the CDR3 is TGTGCCAGCAGTACCCTCGGACAGGGGTATGGCTACACCTTC.

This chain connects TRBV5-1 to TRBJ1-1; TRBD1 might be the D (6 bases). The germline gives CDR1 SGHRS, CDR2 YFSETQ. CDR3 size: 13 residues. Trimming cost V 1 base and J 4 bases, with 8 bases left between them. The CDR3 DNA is TGCGCCAGCAGCTTGAAGGGGGTCACTGAAGCTTTCTTT. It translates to CASSLKGVTEAFF.

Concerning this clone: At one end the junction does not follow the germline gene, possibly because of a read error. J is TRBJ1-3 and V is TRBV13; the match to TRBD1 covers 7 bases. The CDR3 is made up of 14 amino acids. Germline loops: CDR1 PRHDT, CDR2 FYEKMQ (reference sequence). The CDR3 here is CASSLGGTGNTIYF. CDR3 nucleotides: TGTGCCAGCAGCCTAGGGGGCACTGGAAACACCATATATTTT.

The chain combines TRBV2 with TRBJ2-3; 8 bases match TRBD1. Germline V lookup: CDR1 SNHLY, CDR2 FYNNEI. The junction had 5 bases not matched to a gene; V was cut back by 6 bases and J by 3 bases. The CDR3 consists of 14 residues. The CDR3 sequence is CASSQGAGTDTQYF. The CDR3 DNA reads TGTGCCAGCAGCCAGGGGGCCGGGACAGATACGCAGTATTTT.

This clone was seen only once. The CDR3 DNA is TGTGCCAGCAGCGTGGGACAGGTTAACCTAAGCTCCTATAATTCACCCCTCCACTTT. As protein: CASSVGQVNLSSYNSPLHF. This sequence joins TRBV5-8 and TRBJ1-6; 8 bases map to TRBD1. The J segment lost 0 bases and the V segment lost 4 bases, leaving 12 bases of the junction unmatched. Germline loops: CDR1 SGHTS, CDR2 YDEGEE. CDR3 length equals 19 residues.

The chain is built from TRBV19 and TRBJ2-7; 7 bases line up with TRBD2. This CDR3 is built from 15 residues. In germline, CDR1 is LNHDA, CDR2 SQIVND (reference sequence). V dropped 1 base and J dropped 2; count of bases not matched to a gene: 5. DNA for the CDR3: TGTGCCAGTAGTATAGCTAGCGGAGTCACCTACGAGCAGTACTTC. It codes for CASSIASGVTYEQYF.

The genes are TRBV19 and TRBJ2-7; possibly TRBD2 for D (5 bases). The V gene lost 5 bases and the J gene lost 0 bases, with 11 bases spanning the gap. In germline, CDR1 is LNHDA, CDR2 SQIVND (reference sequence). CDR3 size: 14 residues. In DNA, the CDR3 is TGTGCCAGTAGTTCGGAGGAGAGCTCCTACGAGCAGTACTTC. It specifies CASSSEESSYEQYF.

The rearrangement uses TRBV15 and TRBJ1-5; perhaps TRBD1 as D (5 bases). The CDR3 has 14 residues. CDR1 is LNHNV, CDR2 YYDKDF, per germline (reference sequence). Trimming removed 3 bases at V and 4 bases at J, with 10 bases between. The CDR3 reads CATSSKGSNQPQHF. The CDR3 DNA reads TGTGCCACCAGCAGCAAGGGGTCAAATCAGCCCCAGCATTTT. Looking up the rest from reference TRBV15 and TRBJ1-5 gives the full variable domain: DAMVIQNPRYQVTQFGKPVTLSCSQTLNHNVMYWYQQKSSQAPKLLFHYYDKDFNNEADTPDNFQSRRPNTSFCFLDIRSPGLGDTAMYLCATSSKGSNQPQHFGDGTRLSIL.